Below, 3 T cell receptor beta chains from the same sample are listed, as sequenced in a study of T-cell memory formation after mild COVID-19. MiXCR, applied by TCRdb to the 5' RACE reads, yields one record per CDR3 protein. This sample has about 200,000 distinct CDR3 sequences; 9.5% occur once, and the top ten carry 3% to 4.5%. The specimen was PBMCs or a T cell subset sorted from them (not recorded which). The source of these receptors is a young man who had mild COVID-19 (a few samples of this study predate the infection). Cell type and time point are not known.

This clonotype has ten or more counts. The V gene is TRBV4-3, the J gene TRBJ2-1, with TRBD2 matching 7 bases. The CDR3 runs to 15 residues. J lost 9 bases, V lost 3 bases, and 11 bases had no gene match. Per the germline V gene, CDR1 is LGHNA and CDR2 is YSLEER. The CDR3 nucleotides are TGCGCCAGCAGCCAGGAACTCACTAGCGACGCTGAGCAGTTCTTC. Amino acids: CASSQELTSDAEQFF.

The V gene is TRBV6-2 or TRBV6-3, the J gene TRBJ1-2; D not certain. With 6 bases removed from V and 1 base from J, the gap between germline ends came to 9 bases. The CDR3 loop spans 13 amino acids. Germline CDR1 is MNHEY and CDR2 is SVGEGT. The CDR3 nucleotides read TGTGCCAGCAGCCCCCGAGATAACTATGGCTACACCTTC. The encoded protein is CASSPRDNYGYTF.

The CDR3 protein is CATSEGADYGYTF. Here the CDR3 DNA reads TGTGCCACCAGTGAAGGGGCAGACTATGGCTACACCTTC. The chain carries TRBV24-1 and TRBJ1-2, with TRBD1 as a possible D gene (5 bases). This CDR3 spans 13 amino acids. Germline V CDR1 and CDR2: KGHDR, SFDVKD. The germline V and J ends were trimmed by 4 bases and 3 bases, with 8 bases remaining between them.